This TCR beta chain appears in the sequencing data of a study of blood T cells in healthy people across ages. This clonotype was picked up a small number of times. The authors isolated at least 6.5 million PBMCs per sample. A sample-barcoded 5' primer and a J-beta primer mix were used in a second PCR of roughly 7 to 11 cycles. TCRdb reprocessed the 5' RACE reads with MiXCR, giving one entry per CDR3 protein. The sample has roughly 800,000 distinct CDR3 sequences; around 36% are singletons. The sequence derives from a man between 18 and 35 years old in good health. The specimen sequenced was blood.

The CDR3 DNA reads TGTGCCAGCAGCCCGGGGGAGGGAACCTCTGAAGCTTTCTTT. As protein: CASSPGEGTSEAFF. The V and J genes are TRBV7-2 and TRBJ1-1; D perhaps matches TRBD1 (5 bases). Trimming pared 5 bases from V and 6 bases from J, leaving 16 bases between. The CDR3 contains 14 residues. Germline-derived CDR1 and CDR2 are SGHTA and FQGNSA.